This TCR beta chain was profiled in a study of cytomegalovirus exposure and HLA in healthy donors. Study-level findings and limits: TCR beta chains numbering approximately 150 were designated cytomegalovirus-associated. Because they were indistinguishable, some V segments, including TRBV6-2 and TRBV6-3, were excluded. Reports indicated that the classifier achieved high specificity and sensitivity in diagnosing cytomegalovirus status.

Note on this clone: What it recognizes is unknown.

Germline assignment: CDR1 ENHRY and CDR2 SYGVKD. This CDR3 has 16 residues. With 2 bases clipped from V and 1 base from J, the junction kept 5 bases outside the gene matches. Amplification used 60 Vbeta primers and 13 Jbeta primers. TCRdb keeps only in-frame clones here, not all; method: immunoSEQ multiplex PCR. The sample gives 90,000 to 100,000 clones, roughly three quarters of which show up once; around a fifth is in the top ten. Sequencing was done on a sample of PBMCs. This rearrangement joins TRBV10-3 to TRBJ1-5; 7 bases align to TRBD1. This sequence originates from a woman aged 60 to 75 in good health and CMV-seropositive. The CDR3 here is CAISEKRGQSNQPQHF. CDR3 sequence (DNA): TGTGCCATCAGTGAGAAGAGGGGGCAGAGCAATCAGCCCCAGCATTTT.